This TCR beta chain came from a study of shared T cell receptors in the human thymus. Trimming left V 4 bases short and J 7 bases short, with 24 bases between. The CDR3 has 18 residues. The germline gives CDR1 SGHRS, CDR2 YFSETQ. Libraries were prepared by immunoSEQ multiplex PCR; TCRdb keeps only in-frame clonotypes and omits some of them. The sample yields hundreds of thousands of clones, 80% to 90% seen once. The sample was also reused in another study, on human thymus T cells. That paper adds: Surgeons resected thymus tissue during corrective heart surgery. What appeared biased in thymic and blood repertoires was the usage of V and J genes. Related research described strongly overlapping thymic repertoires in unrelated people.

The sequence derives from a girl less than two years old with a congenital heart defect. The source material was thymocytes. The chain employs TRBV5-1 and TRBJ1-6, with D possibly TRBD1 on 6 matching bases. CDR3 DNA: TGCGCCAGCAGCCCAAAGGGGGGGCGGTCCCCGATGAATTCACCCCTCCACTTT. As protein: CASSPKGGRSPMNSPLHF. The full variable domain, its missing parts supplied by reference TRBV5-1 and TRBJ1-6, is KAGVTQTPRYLIKTRGQQVTLSCSPISGHRSVSWYQQTPGQGLQFLFEYFSETQRNKGNFPGRFSGRQFSNSRSEMNVSTLELGDSALYLCASSPKGGRSPMNSPLHFGNGTRLTVT.